This T cell receptor (beta chain) was profiled in a study of cytomegalovirus exposure and HLA in healthy donors. Background on the study: Researchers previously reported finding 90 million to 130 million unique TCR beta sequences from roughly 170 million T cells. Of approximately 400 genotyped donors, around 84% clustered with self-reported Caucasian donors. Notes on the study in general: Earlier analysis found most TCR beta V segments productive about 87% or about 30% of the time.

The PCR contained 60 Vbeta and 13 Jbeta primers. Sequencing was performed with immunoSEQ multiplex PCR; in TCRdb, only in-frame clones are kept and a portion is missing. The sample lists approximately 90,000 clones, around 77% seen once, with about 4% in the top ten. To note about this clone: The antigen is undetermined.

This clonotype was obtained from a man aged 30-40 years in good health and CMV-seronegative. Sequenced: PBMCs.

CDR3 nucleotides: TGTGCCAGCAGCTTTCTAGGCGTCTCTGGGGCCAACGTCCTGACTTTC. Amino acids: CASSFLGVSGANVLTF. The V and J genes are TRBV7-2 and TRBJ2-6; D call uncertain. The CDR3 runs 16 residues. Trimming removed 3 bases at V and 0 bases at J, with 9 bases between. The germline V gene encodes CDR1 SGHTA and CDR2 FQGNSA.